This entry lists 10 T cell receptor beta chains sequenced from one sample in a study of blood T cells in healthy people across ages. It was with a sample-barcoded 5' primer and a J-beta primer mix that a second PCR of about 7 to 12 cycles was run. From the 5' RACE reads, TCRdb called clonotypes with MiXCR, one entry per CDR3 protein. The sample lists fewer than 950,000 distinct CDR3 sequences, roughly 35% occurring once. Input material: blood. These receptors were collected from a man between 18 and 35 years old in good health.

The chain joins TRBV20-1 to TRBJ2-5; no clear D. The CDR3 has 16 residues. V lost 4 bases, J lost 3 bases, and 21 bases lay in between. Germline loops: CDR1 DFQATT, CDR2 SNEGSKA (reference sequence). In nucleotides, the CDR3 is TGCAGTGCTACGGGTCGAGAAAAAGATTGGGAAGAGACCCAGTACTTC. Amino acid sequence: CSATGREKDWEETQYF.

This clonotype was counted between two and nine times. V is TRBV7-2 and J is TRBJ2-5; D tentatively fits TRBD1 or TRBD2 (5 bases each). The CDR3 consists of 15 residues. Trimming cost V 5 bases and J 1 base, with 14 bases left between them. Germline CDR1 and CDR2: SGHTA and FQGNSA. The CDR3 nucleotides are TGTGCCAGCAGCCTTACCGGGACGCCCCAAGAGACCCAGTACTTC. This encodes CASSLTGTPQETQYF.

This clonotype was seen a few times. V gene TRBV2 combines with J gene TRBJ1-4, with D possibly TRBD1 on 6 matching bases. CDR1 is SNHLY and CDR2 is FYNNEI in the germline V gene. Deletions cut 6 bases from V and 7 bases from J, with 15 bases between. CDR3 length: 14 amino acids. For the CDR3, the DNA is TGTGCCAGCAGCGGACAGCCCGTTCGTGAAAAACTGTTTTTT. Amino acids: CASSGQPVREKLFF.

Concerning this clonotype itself: A much larger clonotype is one base distant, so this may be a read error. V is TRBV29-1 and J is TRBJ2-7; D might be TRBD2 (7 bases). This CDR3 comprises 12 residues. V lost 4 bases and J 7 bases, leaving 14 bases between the germline ends. Germline loops: CDR1 SQVTM, CDR2 ANQGSEA. The CDR3 nucleotides are TGCAGCGTTGGACGGGGGGCGAGTGAGCAGTACTTC. Translated, it gives CSVGRGASEQYF.

This clonotype was seen only a few times. This rearrangement joins TRBV20-1 to TRBJ2-3; perhaps TRBD1 as D (5 bases). V was cut by 3 bases and J by 2 bases, with 15 bases left in between. The CDR3 has 15 amino acids. Germline CDR1 is DFQATT and CDR2 is SNEGSKA (reference sequence). The CDR3 nucleotides are TGCAGTGCTAGGGGGTCCAGGGCTTCCACAGATACGCAGTATTTT. The encoded protein is CSARGSRASTDTQYF.

V is TRBV2 and J is TRBJ2-2, with 10 bases that match TRBD1. Germline V gene data show CDR1 as SNHLY and CDR2 as FYNNEI. CDR3 length: 16 amino acids. The V segment lost 4 bases and the J segment 5 bases; nucleotides outside the gene matches: 7. The CDR3 spells CASSGRTGGPTGELFF. In nucleotides, the CDR3 is TGTGCCAGCAGTGGTCGGACAGGGGGACCTACCGGGGAGCTGTTTTTT.

This clonotype was seen a handful of times. The V call is TRBV9, the J call TRBJ2-1; 11 nucleotides match TRBD1. Germline V gene data show CDR1 as SGDLS and CDR2 as YYNGEE. V lost 5 bases, J lost 6 bases, and 7 bases stayed unmatched. The CDR3 has 15 residues. The CDR3 sequence is CASRRGQGAGNEQFF. The CDR3 DNA is TGTGCCAGCAGGCGAGGACAGGGGGCCGGCAATGAGCAGTTCTTC. Full variable domain (remainder filled in from reference TRBV9 and TRBJ2-1): DSGVTQTPKHLITATGQRVTLRCSPRSGDLSVYWYQQSLDQGLQFLIQYYNGEERAKGNILERFSAQQFPDLHSELNLSSLELGDSALYFCASRRGQGAGNEQFFGPGTRLTVL.

Of note for this clonotype: A much larger clone differs by one base, so this may be a read error. This chain uses TRBV12-3 or TRBV12-4 with TRBJ2-3, with D possibly TRBD1 on 6 matching bases. CDR3 size: 16 residues. Trimming shortened V by 6 bases and J by 4 bases, and 20 bases separated the two germline ends. CDR3 sequence (DNA): TGTGCCAGCAGCGCGGCCGGGACATTCAGCGCAGATACGCAGTATTTT. This sequence encodes CASSAAGTFSADTQYF.

The genes are TRBV7-9 and TRBJ1-2; unclear D gene. Germline CDR1 and CDR2: SEHNR and FQNEAQ (reference sequence). This CDR3 is built from 12 residues. The V end was cut by 1 base, the J end by 6 bases, with 6 bases between. CDR3 residues: CASSLEPDGYTF. The CDR3 DNA is TGTGCCAGCAGCTTAGAACCAGATGGCTACACCTTC. The full variable domain, its missing parts supplied by reference TRBV7-9 and TRBJ1-2, is DTGVSQNPRHKITKRGQNVTFRCDPISEHNRLYWYRQTLGQGPEFLTYFQNEAQLEKSRLLSDRFSAERPKGSFSTLEIQRTEQGDSAMYLCASSLEPDGYTFGSGTRLTVV.

The chain carries TRBV29-1 and TRBJ1-1; D gene unclear. This CDR3 contains 14 residues. V lost 6 bases and J lost 1, with 15 bases in between. The germline CDR1 and CDR2 sequences are SQVTM and ANQGSEA. The CDR3 region is CSVLLRLPNTEAFF. Written as DNA, the CDR3 is TGCAGCGTCCTCCTCCGGCTACCGAACACTGAAGCTTTCTTT.